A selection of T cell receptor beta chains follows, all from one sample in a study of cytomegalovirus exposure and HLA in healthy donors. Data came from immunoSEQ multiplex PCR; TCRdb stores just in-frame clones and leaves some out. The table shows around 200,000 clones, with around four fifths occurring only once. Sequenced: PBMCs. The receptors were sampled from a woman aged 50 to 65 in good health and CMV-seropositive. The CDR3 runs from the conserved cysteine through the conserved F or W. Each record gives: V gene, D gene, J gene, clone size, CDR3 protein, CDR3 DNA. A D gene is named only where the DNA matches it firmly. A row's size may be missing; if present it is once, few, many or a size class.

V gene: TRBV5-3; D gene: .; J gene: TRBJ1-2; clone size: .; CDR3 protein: CASHTTADYGYTF; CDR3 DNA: TGTGCCAGCCACACGACAGCCGACTATGGCTACACCTTC
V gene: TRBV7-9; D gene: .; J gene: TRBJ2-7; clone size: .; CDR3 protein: CASSLGQKSYEQYF; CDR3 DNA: TGTGCCAGCAGCTTAGGGCAGAAGTCCTACGAGCAGTACTTC
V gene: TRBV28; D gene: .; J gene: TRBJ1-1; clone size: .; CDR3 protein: CASSRWGGNTEAFF; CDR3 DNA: TGTGCCAGCAGCCGATGGGGGGGGAACACTGAAGCTTTCTTT
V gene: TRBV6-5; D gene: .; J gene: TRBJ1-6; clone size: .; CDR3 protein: CASRQVYNSPLHF; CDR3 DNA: TGTGCCAGCAGACAAGTCTATAATTCACCCCTCCACTTT
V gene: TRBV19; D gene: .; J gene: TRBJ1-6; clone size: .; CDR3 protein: CASTSGQYNSPLHF; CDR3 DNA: TGTGCCAGTACCTCTGGGCAGTATAATTCACCCCTCCACTTT
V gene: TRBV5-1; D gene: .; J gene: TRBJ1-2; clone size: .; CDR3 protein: CASSSGGTLSYTF; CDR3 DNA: TGCGCCAGCAGCTCGGGGGGAACCCTAAGCTACACCTTC
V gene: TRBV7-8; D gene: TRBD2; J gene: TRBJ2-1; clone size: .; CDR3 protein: CASSLAVQRGYNEQFF; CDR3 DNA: TGTGCCAGCAGCTTAGCGGTCCAGCGGGGGTACAATGAGCAGTTCTTC
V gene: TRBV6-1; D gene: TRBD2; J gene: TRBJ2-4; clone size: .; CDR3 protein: CASSARGAGGPNIQYF; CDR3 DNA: TGTGCCAGCAGTGCCCGGGGAGCGGGGGGCCCAAACATTCAGTACTTC
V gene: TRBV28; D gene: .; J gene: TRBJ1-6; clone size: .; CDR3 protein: CASRGIQGSGSPLHF; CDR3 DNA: TGTGCCAGCAGGGGGATACAGGGAAGTGGTTCACCCCTCCACTTT
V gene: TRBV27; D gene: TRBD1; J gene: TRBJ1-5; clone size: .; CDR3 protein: CASSMGLDRGDQPQHF; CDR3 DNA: TGTGCCAGCAGCATGGGGCTCGACAGGGGGGATCAGCCCCAGCATTTT
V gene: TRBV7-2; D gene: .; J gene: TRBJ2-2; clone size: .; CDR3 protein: CASSLGLALIITGELFF; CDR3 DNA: TGTGCCAGCAGCTTAGGATTAGCGCTTATCATCACCGGGGAGCTGTTTTTT
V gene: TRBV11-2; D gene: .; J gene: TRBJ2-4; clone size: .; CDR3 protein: CASSLEGHIQYF; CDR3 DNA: TGTGCCAGCAGCTTAGAGGGCCACATTCAGTACTTC
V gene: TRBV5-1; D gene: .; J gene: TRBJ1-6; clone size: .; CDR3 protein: CASSLAIQQGSPLHF; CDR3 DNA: TGCGCCAGCAGCTTGGCCATCCAACAGGGTTCACCCCTCCACTTT
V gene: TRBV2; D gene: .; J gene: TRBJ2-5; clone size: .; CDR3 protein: CASSEMAPQVETQYF; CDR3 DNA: TGTGCCAGCAGTGAAATGGCACCCCAGGTGGAGACCCAGTACTTC
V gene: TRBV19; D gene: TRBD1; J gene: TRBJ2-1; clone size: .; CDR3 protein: CASSTGGNEQFF; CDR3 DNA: TGTGCCAGTAGTACAGGGGGCAATGAGCAGTTCTTC
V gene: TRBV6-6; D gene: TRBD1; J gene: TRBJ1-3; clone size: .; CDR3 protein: CASSYYRGARDTIYF; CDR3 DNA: TGTGCCAGCAGTTATTACAGGGGGGCTAGGGACACCATATATTTT
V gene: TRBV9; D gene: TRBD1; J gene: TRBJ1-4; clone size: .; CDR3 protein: CASSVTGTTNEKLFF; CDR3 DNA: TGTGCCAGCAGCGTGACAGGGACAACTAATGAAAAACTGTTTTTT
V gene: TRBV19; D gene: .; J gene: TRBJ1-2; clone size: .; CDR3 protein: CASSIAFGYTF; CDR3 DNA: TGTGCCAGTAGTATAGCTTTTGGCTACACCTTC
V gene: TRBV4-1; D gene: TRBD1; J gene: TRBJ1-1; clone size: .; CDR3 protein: CASSQTGGRAFF; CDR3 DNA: TGCGCCAGCAGCCAAACAGGGGGCCGGGCTTTCTTT
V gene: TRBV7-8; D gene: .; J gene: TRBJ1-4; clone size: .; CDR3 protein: CASSLESFNEKLFF; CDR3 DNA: TGTGCCAGCAGCTTAGAAAGCTTTAATGAAAAACTGTTTTTT
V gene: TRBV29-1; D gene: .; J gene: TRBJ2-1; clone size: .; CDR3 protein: CSGVWANEQFF; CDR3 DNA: TGCAGCGGCGTATGGGCCAATGAGCAGTTCTTC
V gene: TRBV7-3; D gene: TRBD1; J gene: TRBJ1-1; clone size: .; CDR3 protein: CASSLTATGGRFTEAFF; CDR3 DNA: TGTGCCAGCAGCTTGACTGCGACAGGGGGGAGGTTTACTGAAGCTTTCTTT
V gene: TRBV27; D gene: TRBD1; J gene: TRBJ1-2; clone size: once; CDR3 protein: CASSPTGVPREGYTF; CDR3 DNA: TGTGCCAGCAGCCCAACAGGGGTCCCAAGGGAGGGCTACACCTTC
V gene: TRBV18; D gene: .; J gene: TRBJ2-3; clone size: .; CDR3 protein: CASSPPTGDTQYF; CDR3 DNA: TGTGCCAGCTCACCTCCGACTGGGGATACGCAGTATTTT
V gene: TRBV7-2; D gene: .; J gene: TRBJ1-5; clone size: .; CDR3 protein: CASSLGGGLGNQPQHF; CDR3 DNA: TGTGCCAGCAGCTTAGGCGGGGGCCTAGGCAATCAGCCCCAGCATTTT
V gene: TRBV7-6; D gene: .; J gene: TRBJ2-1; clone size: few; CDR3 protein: CASSLLNEQFF; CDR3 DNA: TGTGCCAGCAGCTTACTAAATGAGCAGTTCTTC
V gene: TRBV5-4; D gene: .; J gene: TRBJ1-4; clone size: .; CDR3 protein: CASSPKGETTNEKLFF; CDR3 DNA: TGTGCCAGCAGCCCTAAAGGGGAAACAACTAATGAAAAACTGTTTTTT